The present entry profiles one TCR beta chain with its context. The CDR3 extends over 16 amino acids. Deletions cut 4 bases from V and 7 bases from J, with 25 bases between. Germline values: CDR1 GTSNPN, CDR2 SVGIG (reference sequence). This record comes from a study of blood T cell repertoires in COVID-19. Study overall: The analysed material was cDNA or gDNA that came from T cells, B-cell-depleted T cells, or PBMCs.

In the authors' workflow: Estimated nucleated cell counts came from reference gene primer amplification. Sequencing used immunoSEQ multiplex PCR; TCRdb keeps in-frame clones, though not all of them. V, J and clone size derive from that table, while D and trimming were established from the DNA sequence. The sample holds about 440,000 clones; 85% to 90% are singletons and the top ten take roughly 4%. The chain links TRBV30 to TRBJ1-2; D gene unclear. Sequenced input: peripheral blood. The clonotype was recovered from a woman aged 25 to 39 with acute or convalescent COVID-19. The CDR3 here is CAWTPRWAIAIGGYTF. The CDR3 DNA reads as TGTGCCTGGACCCCCAGGTGGGCAATCGCCATCGGTGGCTACACCTTC.